This TCR beta chain came from a study of shared T cell receptors in the human thymus (dated by TCRdb to 2020 to 2023). Background on the whole study: The study examined how self-reactive, shared T-cell receptor alpha chains are generated in the human thymus.

The library was built by means of the immunoSEQ multiplex PCR assay. TCRdb mirrors the immuneACCESS table, restricted to in-frame sequences. Some clones are absent from its copies; in checked studies, under half trace to an unresolved V gene, and the reason for the others is unknown. For this sample there are about 500,000 clones; approximately 80% appear just once. The ten largest clones take up more than 0.01% of the sample. From cysteine to phenylalanine, the CDR3 is 16 amino acids long. Left in the record is the CDR3 DNA by itself, 48 bases read in frame from the first base. Here V drops 0 bases and J drops 4 bases, and the junction holds 4 bases not matched to any gene. The germline V gene encodes CDR1 SGHRS and CDR2 YFSETQ. Concerning this clone itself: The target of this receptor is not known. The sample holds no much larger clone one base away, and base qualities are not on file.

This sample also appeared in a second study, on human thymus T cells. As the second study states: Donors were immunologically healthy infants undergoing open corrective cardiac surgery for congenital heart defects in Finland. The thymus tissue came from surgical resects taken out during corrective cardiac surgery. Biased V and J gene segment usage appeared to be present in both thymic and peripheral blood repertoires. The related research found that thymic TCR repertoires overlapped highly between unrelated individuals. The study used roughly 8 infant thymus samples plus four related peripheral blood samples to characterize TCR alpha and beta repertoires. Donor ages ranging from roughly 6 to 244 days were recorded, and several male and two female infants were included in the cohort. Thymocytes were mechanically released from the tissue and were stored as pellets of about 9.5-31 million cells at -70 degrees C. A QIAsymphony instrument was used to extract genomic DNA from frozen cell pellets. Using the immunoSEQ multiplex PCR assay, the TCRB and TCRAD loci were amplified from a standardized quantity of quality-controlled genomic DNA. Amplicons spanned the V(D)J region at a length sufficient to cover the CDR3 and identify V and J genes. The amplicons were sequenced on an Illumina platform via the commercial immunoSEQ service. Primer bias and sequencing errors were corrected using previously described methods, and TCRAD and TCRB definitions followed the IMGT database. Analysis of the repertoires was done with immunoSEQ Analyzer 3.0 and VDJTools and included basic statistics, V/J segment usage, diversity estimates, rarefaction and pairwise overlap. Chao1, ChaoE, Efron-Thisted, Shannon and inverse Simpson indices were used to estimate diversity, which was also estimated on datasets down-sampled to the smallest sample. Repertoire overlap used strict matching of CDR3 nucleotide sequence, V gene and J gene, with Jaccard-based multidimensional scaling clustering. On average, thymus samples yielded roughly 800,000 unique TCRB clonotypes, whereas blood samples yielded roughly 81,000.

The sequence was collected from a boy under two years old with a congenital heart defect. Donor details come from another sample of the same person, matched by shared clones. Input material: thymocytes. The sequence joins TRBV5-1 to TRBJ2-2, and TRBD1 aligns with 9 junction nucleotides. The DNA sequence follows: TGCGCCAGCAGCTTGGCGGGACAGGGTGGCACCGGGGAGCTGTTTTTT. This translates into CASSLAGQGGTGELFF.